Sequencing of this T cell receptor (beta chain) was carried out in a study of cytomegalovirus exposure and HLA in healthy donors. This CDR3 comprises 16 residues. Looked up from germline, CDR1 is LNHDA and CDR2 is SQIVND (reference sequence). The V and J ends lost 5 bases and 5 bases respectively, with 21 bases between them. This PCR relied on a set of 60 Vbeta primers and 13 Jbeta primers. Measured with immunoSEQ multiplex PCR; TCRdb has only the in-frame clones, and not every one. The sample contains fewer than 200,000 clones, about three quarters of which appear only once. The genes are TRBV19 and TRBJ1-2; D perhaps matches TRBD1 (6 bases). The sample was PBMCs. This receptor was obtained from a girl aged 10-17 years in good health and CMV-seronegative. The chain's CDR3 is CASSASTGTRRYGYTF. DNA of the CDR3: TGTGCCAGTAGTGCCTCCACAGGGACAAGAAGGTATGGCTACACCTTC.